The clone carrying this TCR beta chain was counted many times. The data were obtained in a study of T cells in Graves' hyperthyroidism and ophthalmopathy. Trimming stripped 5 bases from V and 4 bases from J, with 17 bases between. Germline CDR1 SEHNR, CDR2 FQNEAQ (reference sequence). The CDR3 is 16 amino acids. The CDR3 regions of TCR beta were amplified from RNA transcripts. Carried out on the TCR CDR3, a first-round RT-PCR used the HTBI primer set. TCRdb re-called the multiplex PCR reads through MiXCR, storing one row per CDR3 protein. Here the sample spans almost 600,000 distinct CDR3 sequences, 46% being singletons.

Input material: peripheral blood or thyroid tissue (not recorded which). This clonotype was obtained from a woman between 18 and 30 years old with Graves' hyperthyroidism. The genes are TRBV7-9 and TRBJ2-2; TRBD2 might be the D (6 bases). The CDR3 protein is CASSGGTLGSTGELFF. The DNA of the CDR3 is TGTGCCAGCAGCGGGGGGACCCTCGGGTCCACCGGGGAGCTGTTTTTT.